This T cell receptor (beta chain) came from a study of T cells in tuberculosis. This CDR3 region has 13 residues. V was cut by 1 base and J by 6 bases, with 7 bases left in between. Germline V gene sequence: CDR1 SEHNR, CDR2 FQNEAQ (reference sequence). Assay: immunoSEQ multiplex PCR; the TCRdb copy retains only in-frame clones and omits some. The table lists more than 20,000 clones, roughly 84% of them singletons, with 15% in the top ten. Stated time point: new active TB diagnosis, blood taken before or within 7 days of starting treatment. This specimen consisted of PBMCs, obtained at tuberculosis diagnosis. The V gene is TRBV7-9, the J gene TRBJ1-5; D unclear. The clonotype comes from an adult with tuberculosis. The CDR3 loop is CASSLVEGQPQHF. CDR3 nucleotide sequence: TGTGCCAGCAGCTTAGTGGAGGGTCAGCCCCAGCATTTT.